The 19 T cell receptor beta chains below were found in one sample sequenced in a study of breast tumors, draining lymph nodes, adjacent tissues (dated by TCRdb to the mid-2010s). To prepare the library, multiplex PCR was applied. TCRdb records Illumina HiSeq 2000 as the sequencer. TCRdb passed the public sequencing reads through fastp at Q25 and MiXCR, retaining productive beta sequences. All rows with the same CDR3 protein become a single entry with the most common DNA and genes. The sample includes some 250,000 distinct CDR3 sequences, with less than 45% observed a single time. The ten largest clones capture over 3.5% of the sample. The lymph node samples were taken from the axillary draining lymph nodes of breast cancer patients. The sequencing input was axillary lymph node tissue. The receptors come from a female donor with breast cancer. Some clones in this sample may be carry-over from other donors' samples.

The rearrangement uses TRBV20-1 and TRBJ1-2; D is possibly TRBD1 (5 bases). V was cut by 7 bases and J by 14 bases, with 17 bases left in between. The CDR3 has 10 residues. Germline V lookup: CDR1 DFQATT, CDR2 SNEGSKA (reference sequence). The CDR3, as DNA: TGCAGTGTTGAGTTAGCGGGGGTTACCTTC. It translates to CSVELAGVTF.

The chain couples TRBV5-5 to TRBJ1-6, with TRBD1 matching over 7 bases. CDR3 size: 17 residues. With 4 bases clipped from V and 7 bases from J, the junction kept 14 bases outside the gene matches. CDR1 is SGHKS and CDR2 is YYEKEE in the germline V gene (reference sequence). CDR3 nucleotides: TGTGCCAGCAGCGCCACAGGGGCCGCATCTAGGAATTCACCCCTCCACTTT. Protein product: CASSATGAASRNSPLHF.

This clonotype was detected a few times. V and J are TRBV28 and TRBJ2-5; 11 bases are a match to TRBD2. The CDR3 is 17 amino acids. V shed 3 bases and J 4 bases; nucleotides not matched to a gene: 10. The germline V gene has CDR1 MDHEN and CDR2 SYDVKM. CDR3 sequence reads: CASSFLTSGIQGETQYF. CDR3 coding DNA: TGTGCCAGCAGTTTCTTGACTAGCGGGATTCAGGGAGAGACCCAGTACTTC.

The chain has TRBV6-1 and TRBJ2-1; TRBD1 matches 8 bases. Germline V gives CDR1 MNHNS, CDR2 SASEGT. After removal of 8 bases from V and 8 bases from J, the junction contained 11 bases not matched to a gene. This CDR3 has 14 amino acids. In nucleotides, the CDR3 is TGTGCCAGCGATATGGACAGGGTGACCGATGAGCAGTTCTTC. Its protein product is CASDMDRVTDEQFF.

As for this clonotype: A much bigger clone sits one base away, suggesting this may be a read error. This likely comes from a read error, as the CDR3 has no conserved phenylalanine or tryptophan at its end. The gene calls are TRBV20-1 and TRBJ1-2, with 7 bases fitting TRBD1. V shed 3 bases, J shed 1 base, and the junction held 5 bases outside the gene matches. The germline gives CDR1 DFQATT, CDR2 SNEGSKA (reference sequence). There are 14 residues in the CDR3. For the CDR3, the DNA is TGCAGTGCTAGTTCCGGACAGGTTAACTATGGCTACACCTCC. Translating gives CSASSGQVNYGYTS.

The sample holds many counts of this clonotype. This chain links TRBV6-5 with TRBJ2-2, with 8 bases aligning to TRBD2. Looked up from germline, CDR1 is MNHEY and CDR2 is SVGAGI. CDR3 length: 16 amino acids. Trimming removed 5 bases from V and 5 bases from J; junction bases left unmatched: 10. The CDR3 DNA reads TGTGCCAGCAGTAGGCCGGGACTAGGCAAGACCGGGGAGCTGTTTTTT. Its translation: CASSRPGLGKTGELFF.

This clonotype was recorded many times. This chain uses TRBV9 with TRBJ2-7, with D perhaps TRBD2 (5 bases). Trimming left V 3 bases short and J 0 bases short, with 13 bases between. Germline V gene lookup returns CDR1 SGDLS and CDR2 YYNGEE. This CDR3 is 15 amino acids long. The CDR3 here is CASSASTGSSYEQYF. CDR3 bases: TGTGCCAGCAGCGCCTCCACTGGGAGCTCCTACGAGCAGTACTTC.

The J gene is TRBJ2-3, the V gene TRBV5-1, with 12 nucleotides matching TRBD2. The ends lost 7 bases at V and 8 bases at J; junction bases unmatched: 20. Germline CDR1 and CDR2: SGHRS and YFSETQ. The CDR3 totals 18 residues. The CDR3 sequence is CASYQLRSGLAGTGTQYF. Written as DNA, the CDR3 is TGCGCCAGCTACCAGCTCAGATCAGGACTAGCGGGAACGGGTACGCAGTATTTT.

This sequence joins TRBV6-1 and TRBJ2-3; TRBD1 agrees at 9 bases. V shed 6 bases and J 1 base; nucleotides not matched to a gene: 17. The CDR3 runs 19 residues. Germline values: CDR1 MNHNS, CDR2 SASEGT. The CDR3: CASRGTGTVRTVRTDTQYF. CDR3 DNA: TGTGCCAGCAGGGGGACAGGGACTGTAAGGACCGTTCGCACAGATACGCAGTATTTT.

Worth noting for this clonotype: Germline and junction disagree at one end, which may indicate a read error. J is TRBJ1-2 and V is TRBV25-1; 8 positions agree with TRBD1. CDR3 length: 15 residues. CDR1 and CDR2 (germline): MGHDK, SYGVNS. CDR3 amino acids: CAGSKYRTGLYGYTF. The DNA of the CDR3 is TGTGCCGGCAGTAAATACCGGACAGGGCTGTATGGCTACACCTTC.

V usage is TRBV12-3 or TRBV12-4 and J usage is TRBJ1-1; 8 bases are a match to TRBD1. V dropped 6 bases and J dropped 8; count of bases not matched to a gene: 2. CDR3 length: 11 residues. CDR3 amino acids: CASRNRGEAFF. The CDR3, as DNA: TGTGCCAGCAGGAACAGGGGGGAAGCTTTCTTT.

About this clonotype: Here the CDR3 omits its conserved ending phenylalanine or tryptophan, so a read error is the likely source. The rearrangement links TRBV7-9 to TRBJ1-5, with 7 bases fitting TRBD1. Looked up from germline, CDR1 is SEHNR and CDR2 is FQNEAQ (reference sequence). The CDR3 has 14 residues. After removal of 5 bases from V and 4 bases from J, the junction contained 5 bases not matched to a gene. CDR3 DNA: TGTGCCAGCAGCCGACAGGGAAGTAATCAGCCCCAGCATCTT. Encoded protein: CASSRQGSNQPQHL.

This clonotype was recorded many times. The rearrangement uses TRBV19 and TRBJ2-3; tentative D call: TRBD2 (7 bases). The germline gives CDR1 LNHDA, CDR2 SQIVND (reference sequence). V gave up 8 bases and J gave up 2 bases, with 14 bases separating them. The CDR3 extends over 14 amino acids. The CDR3 region is CASSMGGLTDTQYF. CDR3 nucleotide sequence: TGTGCCAGTTCTATGGGGGGGCTCACAGATACGCAGTATTTT.

This clonotype showed up many times. The chain links TRBV3-1 to TRBJ2-1; 7 bases line up with TRBD1. Germline CDR1 and CDR2: LGHDT and YNNKEL (reference sequence). This CDR3 comprises 16 residues. V trimming: 3 bases; J trimming: 2 bases; junction bases outside the gene matches: 7. The chain's CDR3 is CASSHSSGTAYNEQFF. CDR3 DNA: TGTGCCAGCAGCCACTCCTCCGGGACAGCCTACAATGAGCAGTTCTTC.

The genes are TRBV7-2 and TRBJ2-7; D perhaps matches TRBD1 (7 bases). Germline V gene lookup returns CDR1 SGHTA and CDR2 FQGNSA. V was shortened by 1 base and J by 4 bases, with 17 bases between the two germline ends. This CDR3 comprises 16 residues. The CDR3 sequence: CASSLGTPGGKYEQYF. CDR3 bases: TGTGCCAGCAGCTTAGGAACCCCAGGGGGGAAGTACGAGCAGTACTTC.

A remark on this clonotype: The junction departs from the called germline gene at one end, perhaps through a read error. The chain has TRBV6-1 and TRBJ1-2, with D unresolved. Germline values: CDR1 MNHNS, CDR2 SASEGT. There are 15 residues in the CDR3. This chain's CDR3 is CASSVRDKSNYGHTF. The CDR3 nucleotides are TGTGCCAGCAGTGTCCGAGACAAGTCTAACTATGGCCACACCTTC.

In its sample, this clonotype was seen a few times. The CDR3 DNA reads TGTGCCAGCTCCCCGACAGGGGAGACAGATACGCAGTATTTT. Amino acid sequence: CASSPTGETDTQYF. The chain uses TRBV18 and TRBJ2-3; 8 positions match TRBD1. V lost 6 bases, J lost 3 bases, and 5 bases stayed unmatched. Germline CDR1 is KGHSH and CDR2 is LQKENI. CDR3 length: 14 residues.

This clonotype was picked up many times. This chain joins TRBV20-1 and TRBJ2-1, with D unclear. The germline CDR1 and CDR2 sequences are DFQATT and SNEGSKA (reference sequence). This CDR3 is 14 amino acids long. The V end was cut by 2 bases, the J end by 0 bases, with 8 bases between. CDR3 DNA sequence: TGCAGTGCTAGAAAGAGAGGCTCCTACAATGAGCAGTTCTTC. It translates to CSARKRGSYNEQFF.

Regarding this clonotype: A read error may account for a junction end that differs from germline. This rearrangement joins TRBV20-1 to TRBJ2-1, with a possible D match to TRBD2 (5 bases). CDR1 DFQATT and CDR2 SNEGSKA come from the germline V gene (reference sequence). The CDR3 length is 17 residues. CDR3 sequence reads: CCARDFRTLSSYNEQFF. The CDR3 DNA reads as TGCTGTGCTAGGGATTTTCGGACTTTGAGCTCCTACAATGAGCAGTTCTTC.